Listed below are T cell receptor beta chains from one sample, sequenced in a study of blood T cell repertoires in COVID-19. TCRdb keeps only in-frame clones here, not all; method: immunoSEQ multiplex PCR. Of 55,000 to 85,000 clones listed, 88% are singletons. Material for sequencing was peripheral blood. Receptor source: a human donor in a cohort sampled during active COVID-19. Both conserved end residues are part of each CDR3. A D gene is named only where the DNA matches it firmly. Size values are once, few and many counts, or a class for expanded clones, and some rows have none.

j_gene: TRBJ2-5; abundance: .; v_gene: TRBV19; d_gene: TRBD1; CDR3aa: CASSRTSGTGDWETQYF; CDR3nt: TGTGCCAGTAGCCGTACATCCGGGACAGGGGATTGGGAGACCCAGTACTTC
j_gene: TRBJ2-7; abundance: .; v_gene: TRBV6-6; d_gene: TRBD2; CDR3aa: CASSYGGGWYEQYF; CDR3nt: TGTGCCAGCAGTTATGGCGGGGGTTGGTACGAGCAGTACTTC
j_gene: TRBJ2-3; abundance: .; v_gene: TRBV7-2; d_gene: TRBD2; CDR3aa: CASSPIGGGGGVDTQYF; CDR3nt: TGTGCCAGCAGCCCCATCGGGGGAGGCGGGGGAGTGGATACGCAGTATTTT
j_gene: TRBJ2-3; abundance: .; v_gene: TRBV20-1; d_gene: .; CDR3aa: CSARYTDTQYF; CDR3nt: TGCAGTGCTAGGTACACAGATACGCAGTATTTT
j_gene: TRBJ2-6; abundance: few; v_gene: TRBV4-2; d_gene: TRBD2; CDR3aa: CASSQGPSGINVLTF; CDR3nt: TGTGCCAGCAGCCAAGGACCCAGCGGGATAAACGTCCTGACTTTC
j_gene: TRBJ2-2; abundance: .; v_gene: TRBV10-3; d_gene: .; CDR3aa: CAIRGAATGELFF; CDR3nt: TGTGCCATCAGAGGGGCAGCCACCGGGGAGCTGTTTTTT
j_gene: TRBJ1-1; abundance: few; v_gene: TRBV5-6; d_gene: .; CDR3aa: CASSLMAAMNTEAFF; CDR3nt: TGTGCCAGCAGCTTGATGGCCGCAATGAACACTGAAGCTTTCTTT
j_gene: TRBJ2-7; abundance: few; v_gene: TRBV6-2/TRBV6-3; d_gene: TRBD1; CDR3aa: CASSPRTGERYEQYF; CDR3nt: TGTGCCAGCAGTCCCCGGACAGGGGAACGCTACGAGCAGTACTTC
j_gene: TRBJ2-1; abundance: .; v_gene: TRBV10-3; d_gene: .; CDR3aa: CAISGGQGDNEQFF; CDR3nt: TGTGCCATCAGTGGGGGGCAGGGCGACAATGAGCAGTTCTTC
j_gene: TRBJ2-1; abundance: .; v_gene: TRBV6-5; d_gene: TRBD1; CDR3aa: CASSYSQGLDNEQFF; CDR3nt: TGTGCCAGCAGTTACTCACAGGGGTTGGACAATGAGCAGTTCTTC
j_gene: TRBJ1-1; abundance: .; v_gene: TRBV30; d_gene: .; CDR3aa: CAWTVQENTEAFF; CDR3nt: TGTGCCTGGACCGTACAGGAGAACACTGAAGCTTTCTTT
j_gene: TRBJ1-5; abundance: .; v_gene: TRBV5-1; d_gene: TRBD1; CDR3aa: CASSLDGQVNQPQHF; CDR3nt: TGCGCCAGCAGCTTGGACGGACAGGTCAATCAGCCCCAGCATTTT
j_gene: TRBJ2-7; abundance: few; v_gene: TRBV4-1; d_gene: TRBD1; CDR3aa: CASSQETGMTYEQYF; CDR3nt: TGCGCCAGCAGCCAGGAGACAGGGATGACCTACGAGCAGTACTTC
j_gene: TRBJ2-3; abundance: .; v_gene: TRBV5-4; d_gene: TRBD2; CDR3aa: CASSSPGLGTDTQYF; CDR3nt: TGTGCCAGCAGCTCACCGGGACTAGGGACAGATACGCAGTATTTT
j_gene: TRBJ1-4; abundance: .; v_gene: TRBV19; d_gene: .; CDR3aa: CASSMRENYEKLFF; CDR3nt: TGTGCCAGTAGTATGAGGGAAAACTACGAAAAACTGTTTTTT
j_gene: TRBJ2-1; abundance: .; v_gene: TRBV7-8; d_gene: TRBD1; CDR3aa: CASSFRPGGGILNEQFF; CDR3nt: TGTGCCAGCAGCTTTAGGCCAGGGGGCGGGATTTTGAATGAGCAGTTCTTC
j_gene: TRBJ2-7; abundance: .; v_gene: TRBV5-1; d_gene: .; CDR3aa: CASSLALPGPGMYEQYF; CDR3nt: TGCGCCAGCAGCTTGGCGCTACCGGGTCCCGGGATGTACGAGCAGTACTTC
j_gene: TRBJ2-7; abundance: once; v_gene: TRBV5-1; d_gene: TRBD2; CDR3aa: CASSAPAGGASYEQYF; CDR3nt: TGCGCCAGCAGCGCCCCAGCGGGAGGGGCGTCCTACGAGCAGTACTTC
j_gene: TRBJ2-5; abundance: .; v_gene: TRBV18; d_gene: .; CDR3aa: CASSPRGALQETQYF; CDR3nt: TGTGCCAGCTCACCACGCGGGGCCCTCCAAGAGACCCAGTACTTC
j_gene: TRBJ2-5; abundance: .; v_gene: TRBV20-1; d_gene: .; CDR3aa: CSQGQETQYF; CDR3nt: TGCAGTCAGGGCCAAGAGACCCAGTACTTC
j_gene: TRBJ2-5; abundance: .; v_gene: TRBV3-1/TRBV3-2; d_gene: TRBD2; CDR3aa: CASSPRFLAGDPWETQYF; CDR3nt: TGTGCCAGCAGCCCCCGGTTCCTAGCGGGAGATCCTTGGGAGACCCAGTACTTC
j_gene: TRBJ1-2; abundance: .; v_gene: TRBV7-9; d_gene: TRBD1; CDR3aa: CASSLAQGRGYTF; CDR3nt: TGTGCCAGCAGCTTAGCACAGGGGAGAGGCTACACCTTC
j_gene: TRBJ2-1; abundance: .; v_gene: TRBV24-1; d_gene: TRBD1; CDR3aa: CATSARDRGLKQFF; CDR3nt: TGTGCCACCTCTGCCCGGGACAGGGGGTTGAAACAGTTCTTC
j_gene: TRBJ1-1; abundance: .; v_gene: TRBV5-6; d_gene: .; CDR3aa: CASSLDGQNTEAFF; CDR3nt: TGTGCCAGCAGCTTGGACGGACAGAACACTGAAGCTTTCTTT
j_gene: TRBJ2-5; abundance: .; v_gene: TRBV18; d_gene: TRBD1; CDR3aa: CASSPRQGQETQYF; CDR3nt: TGTGCCAGCTCACCACGACAGGGCCAAGAGACCCAGTACTTC
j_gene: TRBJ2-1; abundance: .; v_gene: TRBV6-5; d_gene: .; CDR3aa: CASSYSANNEQFF; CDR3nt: TGTGCCAGCAGTTACTCGGCCAACAATGAGCAGTTCTTC
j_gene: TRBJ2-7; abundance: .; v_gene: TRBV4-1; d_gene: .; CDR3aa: CASSRLTGAVGEQYF; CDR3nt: TGCGCCAGCAGCCGACTGACAGGCGCCGTTGGCGAGCAGTACTTC
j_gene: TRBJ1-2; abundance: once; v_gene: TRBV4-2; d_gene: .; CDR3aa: CASSQPTGLSYGYTF; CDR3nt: TGTGCCAGCAGCCAACCTACAGGGTTAAGCTATGGCTACACCTTC
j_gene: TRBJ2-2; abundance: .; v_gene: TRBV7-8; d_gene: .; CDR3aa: CASSLGGPAGELFF; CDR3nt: TGTGCCAGCAGCTTAGGGGGGCCGGCCGGGGAGCTGTTTTTT
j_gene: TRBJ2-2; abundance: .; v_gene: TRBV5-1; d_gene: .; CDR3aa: CASSSYFSSLNTGELFF; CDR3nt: TGCGCCAGCAGCAGTTATTTTTCCTCACTGAACACCGGGGAGCTGTTTTTT
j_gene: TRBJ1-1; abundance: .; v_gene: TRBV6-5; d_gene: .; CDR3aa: CASSYGRGVNTEAFF; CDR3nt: TGTGCCAGCAGTTACGGGAGGGGAGTGAACACTGAAGCTTTCTTT
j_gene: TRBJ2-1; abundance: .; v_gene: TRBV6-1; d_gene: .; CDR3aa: CASSDTYNEQFF; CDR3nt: TGTGCCAGCAGTGATACCTACAATGAGCAGTTCTTC
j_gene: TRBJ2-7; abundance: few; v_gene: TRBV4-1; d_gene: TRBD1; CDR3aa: CASSQPQGAAYEQYF; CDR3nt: TGCGCCAGCAGCCAACCACAGGGGGCCGCCTACGAGCAGTACTTC
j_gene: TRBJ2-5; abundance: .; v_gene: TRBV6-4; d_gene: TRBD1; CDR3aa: CASSESFTGGGRGTQYF; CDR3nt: TGTGCCAGCAGTGAAAGTTTTACAGGGGGCGGCCGGGGGACCCAGTACTTC
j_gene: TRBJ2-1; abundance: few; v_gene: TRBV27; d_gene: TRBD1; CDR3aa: CASSPRGPLGFDNEQFF; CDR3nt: TGTGCCAGCAGTCCCAGGGGGCCCTTAGGGTTTGACAATGAGCAGTTCTTC
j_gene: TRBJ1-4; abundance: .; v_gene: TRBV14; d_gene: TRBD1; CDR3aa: CASSVRTGGREKLFF; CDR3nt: TGTGCCAGCAGCGTCCGGACAGGGGGCAGGGAAAAACTGTTTTTT
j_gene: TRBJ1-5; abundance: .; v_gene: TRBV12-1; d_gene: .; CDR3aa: CASSFSRAGPLTSNQPQHF; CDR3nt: TGTGCCAGCAGCTTTTCCAGGGCCGGCCCTCTCACTAGCAATCAGCCCCAGCATTTT
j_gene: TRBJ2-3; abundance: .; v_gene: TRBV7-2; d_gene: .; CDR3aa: CASSLEARGSDTQYF; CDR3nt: TGTGCCAGCAGCTTAGAGGCGAGGGGGTCAGATACGCAGTATTTT
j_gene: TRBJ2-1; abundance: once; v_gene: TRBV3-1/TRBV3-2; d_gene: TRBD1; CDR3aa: CASSQDLGRGRDEQFF; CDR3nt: TGTGCCAGCAGCCAAGATCTTGGCAGGGGGCGCGATGAGCAGTTCTTC
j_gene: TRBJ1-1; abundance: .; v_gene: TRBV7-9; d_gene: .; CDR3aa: CASSPGRGVATEAFF; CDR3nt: TGTGCCAGCAGCCCCGGCAGGGGAGTGGCCACTGAAGCTTTCTTT
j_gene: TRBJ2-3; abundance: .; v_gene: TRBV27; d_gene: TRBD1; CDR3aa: CASTDRDSTDTQYF; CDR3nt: TGTGCCAGTACTGACAGGGACAGCACAGATACGCAGTATTTT
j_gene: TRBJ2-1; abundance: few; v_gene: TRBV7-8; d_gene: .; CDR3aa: CASSHTGDSEQFF; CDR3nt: TGTGCCAGCAGCCATACGGGAGATTCTGAGCAGTTCTTC
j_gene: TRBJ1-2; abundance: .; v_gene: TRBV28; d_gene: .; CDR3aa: CASSLVFTTHYGYTF; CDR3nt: TGTGCCAGCAGTTTGGTTTTCACTACTCACTATGGCTACACCTTC
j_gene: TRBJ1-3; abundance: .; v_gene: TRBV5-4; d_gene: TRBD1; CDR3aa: CASSLGDRQSGNTIYF; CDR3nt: TGTGCCAGCAGCTTGGGGGACAGGCAATCTGGAAACACCATATATTTT
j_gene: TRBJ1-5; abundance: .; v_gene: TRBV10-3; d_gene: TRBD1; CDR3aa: CAISETGDNQPQHF; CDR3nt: TGTGCCATCAGCGAGACAGGGGACAATCAGCCCCAGCATTTT
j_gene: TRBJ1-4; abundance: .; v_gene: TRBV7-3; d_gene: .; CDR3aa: CASSLRHKKGVPFF; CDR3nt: TGTGCCAGCAGCTTACGCCACAAAAAAGGGGTTCCGTTTTTT
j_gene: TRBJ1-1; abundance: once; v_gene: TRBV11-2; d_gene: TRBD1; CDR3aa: CASSPIQGENTEAFF; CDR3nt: TGTGCCAGCAGTCCCATACAGGGGGAGAACACTGAAGCTTTCTTT
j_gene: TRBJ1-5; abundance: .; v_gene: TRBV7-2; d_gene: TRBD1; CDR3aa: CASSLRQGNGQPQHF; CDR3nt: TGTGCCAGCAGCTTAAGACAGGGGAATGGACAGCCCCAGCATTTT
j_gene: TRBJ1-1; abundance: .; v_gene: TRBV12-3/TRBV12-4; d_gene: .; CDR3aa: CASSLERIRGAFF; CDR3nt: TGTGCCAGCAGTCTAGAGCGCATCCGGGGAGCTTTCTTT
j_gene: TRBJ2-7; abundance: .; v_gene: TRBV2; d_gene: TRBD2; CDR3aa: CASSGTSGAYEQYF; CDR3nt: TGTGCCAGCAGTGGGACTAGCGGAGCCTACGAGCAGTACTTC
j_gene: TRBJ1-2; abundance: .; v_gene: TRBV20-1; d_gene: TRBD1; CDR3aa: CSARQGAGYTF; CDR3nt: TGCAGTGCTAGACAGGGGGCTGGCTACACCTTC
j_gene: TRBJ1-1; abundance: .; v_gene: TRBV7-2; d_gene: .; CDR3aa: CASSYTPTITNANTEAFF; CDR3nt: TGTGCCAGCAGCTATACGCCAACTATCACGAACGCCAACACTGAAGCTTTCTTT
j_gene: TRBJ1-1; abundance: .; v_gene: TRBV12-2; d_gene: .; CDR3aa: CASRYTRQGAGTEAFF; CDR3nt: TGTGCAAGTCGCTATACCAGACAGGGGGCGGGCACTGAAGCTTTCTTT
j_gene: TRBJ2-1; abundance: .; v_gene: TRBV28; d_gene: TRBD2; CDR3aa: CASPAGGPYVYNEQFF; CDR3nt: TGTGCCAGCCCAGCGGGAGGGCCATATGTTTACAATGAGCAGTTCTTC
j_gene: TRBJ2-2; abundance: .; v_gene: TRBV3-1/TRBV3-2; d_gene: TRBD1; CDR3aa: CASSPILGQIRTGELFF; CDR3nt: TGTGCCAGCAGCCCAATACTGGGACAGATAAGAACCGGGGAGCTGTTTTTT